This T cell receptor beta chain originates from a study of blood T cell repertoires in COVID-19 (dated by TCRdb to 2020 to 2022). In the study overall: Samples from collaborators originated in the United States, Italy and Spain and spanned both the acute and convalescent phases of COVID-19. The samples were drawn from the first 160 participants of the ongoing ImmuneRACE study and from 950 to 1,500 subjects provided by 6 global collaborators. Nearly every sample came with metadata listing a de-identified subject ID, COVID-19 status, age in years and sex. Where HLA class I and class II types were available, the types were taken from metadata supplied by the sample provider, not from assay-based typing. The dataset comprised deeply sampled blood TCRbeta repertoires from subjects exposed to, actively infected with, or recovered from COVID-19. The material from the prospective study consisted of cDNA or gDNA derived from T cells, B-cell-depleted T cells, or PBMCs. The repertoires were released in a freely available public database intended as a resource for research on the immune response to SARS-CoV-2.

V lost 3 bases and J lost 8 bases, and the count of bases not matched to a germline gene is 5. Inclusive of the bounding cysteine and phenylalanine, the CDR3 is 13 residues long. Just CDR3 DNA is preserved here, 39 bases in frame from base 1. CDR1 and CDR2 were assigned from the germline V gene as MDHEN and SYDVKM. Points on this clone: The antigen it recognizes is unknown. Base qualities were left out, and no much larger clone turns up one base away.

TCRbeta CDR3 regions were amplified from genomic DNA by means of the immunoSEQ Assay, a bias-controlled multiplex PCR. On the authors' methods: The number of nucleated cells in each sample was estimated by amplification of reference gene primers within the assay. To quantify the absolute abundance of each unique TCRbeta CDR3 rearrangement, sequence reads were collapsed and filtered. For each sample, productive Simpson clonality was calculated as the square root of Simpson's diversity index across productive rearrangements. The table comes from immuneACCESS by way of TCRdb, which keeps in-frame sequences with V and J called. Part of the clones is missing from these tables; in studies checked, under half for an unresolved V gene and the rest for unknown reasons. Clone size and V and J calls were adopted from that table, with D and trimming inferred from the DNA. This sample holds approximately 150,000 clones; around nine tenths were observed only once. Jointly, the top ten make up roughly a tenth of the sample.

Results the study describes overall, beyond this receptor: How much clinical and demographic metadata was included differed by source and by participant, and the metadata was provided uncurated.

The collaborating institutions used their own protocols to collect whole blood in K2EDTA tubes. For TCRbeta analysis, collaborator samples were shipped as frozen whole blood, as isolated PBMCs, or as DNA extracted from either sample type. Material: peripheral blood. This clonotype originated in a man in his sixties with active or convalescent COVID-19. Here the chain combines TRBV28 and TRBJ1-2; TRBD1 agrees with 8 junctional bases. Here is the DNA: TGTGCCAGCAGTTTGGACAGGGTAGTCGGCTACACCTTC. It specifies CASSLDRVVGYTF.